Only a few counts were recorded for the clone carrying this TCR beta chain. TCRdb reanalysed the RT-PCR reads using MiXCR and keeps one entry per CDR3 protein. The sample contains approximately 720,000 distinct CDR3 sequences, over 12% of which appear only once. CDR1 is MNHNY, CDR2 SVGAGI, per germline (reference sequence). The CDR3 runs 14 residues. V shed 8 bases and J 4 bases; nucleotides not matched to a gene: 6. Input material: memory CD4+ T cells from blood. This rearrangement joins TRBV6-6 to TRBJ1-5, with 9 nucleotides matching TRBD1. This TCR was sampled from a female donor in good health, serving as a healthy control. For the CDR3, the DNA is TGTGCCAGCTACGGGACAGGGATGAATCAGCCCCAGCATTTT. Amino acids: CASYGTGMNQPQHF.